The 22 T cell receptor beta chains listed next were all sequenced from one sample in a study of T cell repertoires in cytomegalovirus infection. TCRdb reanalysed the reads using MiXCR and keeps one entry per CDR3 protein. The sample records approximately 730,000 distinct CDR3 sequences, under 35% being singletons. No antigen is known for these receptors. Sample: cultured CD8+ T cells from PBMCs, taken from culture after CMV antigen stimulation. The receptor source for this set is a human donor in good health (CMV status not recorded). Some clones in this sample may be carry-over from other donors' samples.

This clonotype was detected only a few times. The chain uses TRBV7-3 and TRBJ2-1; no definite D call. This CDR3 contains 15 residues. Germline CDR1 SGHTA, CDR2 FQGTGA. V shed 2 bases and J shed 6 bases, with 14 bases lying between them. The CDR3 coding sequence is TGTGCCAGCAGCTTAGGCGGCCCTAAGGGCAATGAGCAGTTCTTC. Protein sequence: CASSLGGPKGNEQFF.

The chain links TRBV28 to TRBJ2-7, with TRBD2 matching 12 bases. V lost 7 bases to trimming and J lost 3 bases; unmatched junction nucleotides: 16. The CDR3 spans 18 residues. CDR1 and CDR2 from the germline V gene are MDHEN and SYDVKM. CDR3 residues: CASNFGASGGAPLYEQYF. The CDR3 region has the DNA TGTGCCAGCAACTTCGGGGCTAGCGGGGGGGCTCCCCTCTACGAGCAGTACTTC.

V usage is TRBV7-8 and J usage is TRBJ2-2; a possible D gene is TRBD2 (5 bases). V gave up 5 bases and J gave up 5 bases, with 12 bases separating them. This CDR3 contains 14 residues. The V gene's germline CDR1 is SGHVS and CDR2 FQNEAQ. The chain's CDR3 is CASSAYPGTGELFF. The CDR3 region has the DNA TGTGCCAGCAGCGCTTACCCGGGGACCGGGGAGCTGTTTTTT.

Notes on this clonotype: A read error may explain this, as a much larger clone is one base away. V usage is TRBV7-6 and J usage is TRBJ1-4; no clear D. This CDR3 contains 14 residues. Per germline, CDR1 SGHVS and CDR2 FNYEAQ. The DNA for the CDR3 is TGTGCCAGCAGCTCTAGACCAACTAAGGAAAAACTGTTTTTT. This gives the protein CASSSRPTKEKLFF.

The rearrangement links TRBV5-4 to TRBJ2-3; D remains ambiguous. Looked up from germline, CDR1 is SGHNT and CDR2 is YYREEE (reference sequence). V dropped 0 bases and J dropped 2 bases, with 13 bases sitting between them. This CDR3 contains 16 residues. This chain's CDR3 is CASSLARYSPTDTQYF. In DNA, the CDR3 is TGTGCCAGCAGCTTGGCCCGGTACAGCCCCACAGATACGCAGTATTTT.

This clonotype is termed medium-sized. V and J are TRBV6-6 and TRBJ2-7, with D perhaps matching TRBD2 (5 bases). Germline CDR1 is MNHNY and CDR2 is SVGAGI (reference sequence). V lost 0 bases and J 0 bases, leaving 12 bases between the germline ends. This CDR3 is built from 16 residues. The CDR3 DNA is TGTGCCAGCAGTTACTCTGCTAGCCCGAGCTCCTACGAGCAGTACGTC. Amino acids: CASSYSASPSSYEQYV.

In its sample, this clonotype was seen a few times. The chain couples TRBV6-2 or TRBV6-3 to TRBJ2-3; TRBD1 might be the D (5 bases). There are 14 residues in the CDR3. Germline V gives CDR1 MNHEY, CDR2 SVGEGT. V lost 3 bases and J lost 2, with 9 bases in between. The CDR3 nucleotides are TGTGCCAGCAGTTATCCAGGGAACACAGATACGCAGTATTTT. Translating it yields CASSYPGNTDTQYF.

V is TRBV7-8 and J is TRBJ2-7; TRBD2 matches at 7 bases. CDR1 and CDR2 (germline): SGHVS, FQNEAQ. Trimming cost V 5 bases and J 13 bases; bases outside gene matches: 11. This CDR3 comprises 12 residues. The CDR3 reads CASSRTREPSYV. The CDR3, as DNA: TGTGCCAGCAGCCGGACTAGAGAGCCCAGTTACGTC.

CDR3 nucleotide sequence: TGTGCTAGTGGTTTGGTACAGGGGTCCTACAATGAGCAGTTCTTC. As protein: CASGLVQGSYNEQFF. V usage is TRBV12-5 and J usage is TRBJ2-1; 7 positions agree with TRBD1. V gave up 0 bases and J gave up 1 base; unmatched junction bases: 0. The CDR3 loop spans 15 amino acids. The germline V gene encodes CDR1 LGHNT and CDR2 FRNRAP.

This chain links TRBV29-1 with TRBJ2-3; no firm D call. Germline loops: CDR1 SQVTM, CDR2 ANQGSEA. The CDR3 loop spans 11 amino acids. V lost 2 bases to trimming and J lost 4 bases, with 4 bases between them. CDR3 protein: CSVERSDTQYF. In nucleotides, the CDR3 is TGCAGCGTTGAAAGATCAGATACGCAGTATTTT.

The chain combines TRBV6-5 with TRBJ2-3; TRBD2 is a possible D gene (5 bases). The CDR3 is 14 amino acids. Trimming left V 3 bases short and J 5 bases short, with 12 bases between. Germline V CDR1 and CDR2: MNHEY, SVGAGI. The DNA of the CDR3 is TGTGCCAGCAGTTATCGAGGGTGGCTAGATACGCAGTATTTT. This sequence encodes CASSYRGWLDTQYF.

The table lists this clonotype with a few counts. The V call is TRBV12-5, the J call TRBJ2-3; D is undetermined. Per the germline V gene, CDR1 is LGHNT and CDR2 is FRNRAP. V was pared by 7 bases and J by 2 bases, with 7 bases between. The CDR3 spans 12 residues. In DNA, the CDR3 is TGTGCTAGTGTTGGCCCCACAGATACGCAGTATTTT. Residues: CASVGPTDTQYF. Supplemented by reference TRBV12-5 and TRBJ2-3, the full variable domain reads DARVTQTPRHKVTEMGQEVTMRCQPILGHNTVFWYRQTMMQGLELLAYFRNRAPLDDSGMPKDRFSAEMPDATLATLKIQPSEPRDSAVYFCASVGPTDTQYFGPGTRLTVL.

This chain joins TRBV2 and TRBJ2-3; D gene ambiguous. This CDR3 is 16 amino acids long. The germline CDR1 and CDR2 sequences are SNHLY and FYNNEI. Trimming stripped 1 base from V and 0 bases from J, with 11 bases between. The chain's CDR3 is CASSEDRAASTDTQYF. CDR3 nucleotide sequence: TGTGCCAGCAGTGAAGATCGGGCAGCTAGCACAGATACGCAGTATTTT.

The chain uses TRBV27 and TRBJ2-7; 8 nucleotides align to TRBD1. After removal of 3 bases from V and 4 bases from J, the junction contained 8 bases not matched to a gene. CDR3 size: 15 residues. Germline V gene data show CDR1 as MNHEY and CDR2 as SMNVEV (reference sequence). This CDR3 reads CASSLNRGNSYEQYF. The CDR3 DNA sequence: TGTGCCAGCAGTTTGAACAGGGGGAACTCTTACGAGCAGTACTTC.

The chain is built from TRBV3-1 and TRBJ2-1, with 14 bases identical to TRBD2. V was clipped by 4 bases and J by 1 base; unmatched bases: 12. This CDR3 has 20 amino acids. CDR1 and CDR2 (germline): LGHDT, YNNKEL (reference sequence). The CDR3 DNA follows: TGTGCCAGCAGCCTAGGAATGGGACTAGCGGGGGCCGCATCCTACAATGAGCAGTTCTTC. This translates into CASSLGMGLAGAASYNEQFF.

This clonotype has ten or more counts. The rearrangement links TRBV7-2 to TRBJ2-5; perhaps TRBD2 as D (7 bases). Per the germline V gene, CDR1 is SGHTA and CDR2 is FQGNSA. The CDR3 is made up of 18 amino acids. With 2 bases removed from V and 5 bases from J, the gap between germline ends came to 24 bases. CDR3 sequence: CASSLISGGGRRAETQYF. The CDR3 bases are TGTGCCAGCAGCTTAATCTCGGGCGGGGGCCGACGGGCGGAGACCCAGTACTTC.

The chain joins TRBV27 to TRBJ2-3, with D maybe TRBD2 (5 bases). V was shortened by 2 bases and J by 2 bases, with 17 bases between the two germline ends. The V gene's germline CDR1 is MNHEY and CDR2 SMNVEV (reference sequence). The CDR3 sequence is 17 residues long. In nucleotides, the CDR3 is TGTGCCAGCAGTTTAAGAGGGAAACTTCTCGTCACAGATACGCAGTATTTT. This codes for CASSLRGKLLVTDTQYF.

This clonotype showed up just a few times. The chain is built from TRBV7-2 and TRBJ2-5, with TRBD2 identical over 8 bases. V was clipped by 2 bases and J by 4 bases; unmatched bases: 3. Germline V gene lookup returns CDR1 SGHTA and CDR2 FQGNSA. The CDR3 covers 14 residues. CDR3 loop: CASSLISGAETQYF. DNA for the CDR3: TGTGCCAGCAGCTTAATTAGCGGGGCAGAGACCCAGTACTTC.

V usage is TRBV6-2 or TRBV6-3 and J usage is TRBJ1-5, with D possibly being TRBD1 (5 bases). Trimming cost V 6 bases and J 5 bases, with 8 bases left between them. The length of the CDR3 is 12 residues. Germline CDR1 is MNHEY and CDR2 is SVGEGT. The CDR3 region is CASRGVYQPQHF. DNA of the CDR3: TGTGCCAGCAGGGGGGTTTATCAGCCCCAGCATTTT.

Note on this clonotype: At one end the junction does not follow the germline gene, possibly because of a read error. The V call is TRBV6-2 or TRBV6-3, the J call TRBJ1-5; D is unresolved. The CDR3 runs to 17 residues. Germline-derived CDR1 and CDR2 are MNHEY and SVGEGT. The CDR3 region has the DNA TGTGCCAGCAGTTACCCCCAAGACGCCCAGCTCAATCAGCCCAAGCATTTT. Its translation is CASSYPQDAQLNQPKHF.

The CDR3 nucleotides are TGTGCCAGCAGCGCCGAAACTAGGAACTATGGCTACACCTTC. Residues: CASSAETRNYGYTF. This rearrangement joins TRBV7-9 to TRBJ1-2; D not resolved. CDR1 and CDR2 from the germline V gene are SEHNR and FQNEAQ (reference sequence). V lost 5 bases, J lost 2 bases, and 12 bases lay in between. CDR3 length: 14 amino acids.

This clonotype was seen a few times. V is TRBV2 and J is TRBJ1-2; 8 positions match TRBD1. V lost 6 bases to trimming and J lost 4 bases; unmatched junction nucleotides: 4. The CDR3 contains 13 residues. CDR1 is SNHLY and CDR2 is FYNNEI in the germline V gene. CDR3 loop: CASSDRGSYGYTF. The CDR3 DNA reads TGTGCCAGCAGCGACAGGGGATCCTATGGCTACACCTTC. The full variable domain, its missing parts supplied by reference TRBV2 and TRBJ1-2, is EPEVTQTPSHQVTQMGQEVILRCVPISNHLYFYWYRQILGQKVEFLVSFYNNEISEKSEIFDDQFSVERPDGSNFTLKIRSTKLEDSAMYFCASSDRGSYGYTFGSGTRLTVV.